The 14 T cell receptor beta chains below were found in one sample sequenced in a study of cytomegalovirus exposure and HLA in healthy donors. It was with 60 Vbeta and 13 Jbeta primers that the PCR ran. Clones were sequenced by immunoSEQ multiplex PCR, and TCRdb holds only the in-frame ones, with some missing. The sample records 55,000 to 80,000 clones, 65% to 90% being singletons. Sequences were obtained from PBMCs. Receptor source: a female donor in good health and CMV-seronegative.

The CDR3: CASTLTPGSSRTDTQYF. CDR3 coding DNA: TGCGCCAGCACACTAACCCCCGGGAGTAGCCGCACAGATACGCAGTATTTT. The chain uses TRBV5-1 and TRBJ2-3; TRBD2 might be the D (6 bases). This CDR3 has 17 amino acids. Germline CDR1 is SGHRS and CDR2 is YFSETQ. The V gene lost 6 bases and the J gene lost 1 base, with 21 bases spanning the gap.

The table lists this clone with a few counts. This rearrangement joins TRBV7-3 to TRBJ1-2, with TRBD1 matching over 7 bases. This CDR3 has 14 amino acids. Germline CDR1 is SGHTA and CDR2 is FQGTGA. The junction had 9 bases not matched to a gene; V was cut back by 5 bases and J by 6 bases. The CDR3 DNA reads as TGTGCCAGCAGCCGGGACAGTGGCGGAGATGGCTACACCTTC. Its translation is CASSRDSGGDGYTF. Full variable domain (remainder filled in from reference TRBV7-3 and TRBJ1-2): GAGVSQTPSNKVTEKGKYVELRCDPISGHTALYWYRQSLGQGPEFLIYFQGTGAADDSGLPNDRFFAVRPEGSVSTLKIQRTERGDSAVYLCASSRDSGGDGYTFGSGTRLTVV.

The rearrangement links TRBV11-2 to TRBJ2-5, with TRBD2 matching over 8 bases. TRBJ2-7 matches the DNA end more closely, so the J call is doubtful. The CDR3 length is 16 residues. Germline V lookup: CDR1 SGHAT, CDR2 FQNNGV. CDR3 sequence reads: CASSDLGGGRRLEQYF. For the CDR3, the DNA is TGTGCCAGCAGCGACCTGGGGGGCGGGAGGCGGCTCGAGCAGTACTTC.

V gene TRBV6-1 combines with J gene TRBJ1-5, with 7 bases fitting TRBD1. CDR1 MNHNS and CDR2 SASEGT come from the germline V gene. V was clipped by 4 bases and J by 3 bases; unmatched bases: 3. The length of the CDR3 is 14 residues. CDR3: CASSGGTVNQPQHF. The DNA for the CDR3 is TGTGCCAGCAGTGGAGGGACAGTCAATCAGCCCCAGCATTTT.

The chain links TRBV6-5 to TRBJ1-1; D is uncertain. The CDR3 loop spans 13 amino acids. V lost 0 bases and J 5 bases, leaving 7 bases between the germline ends. CDR1 and CDR2 (germline): MNHEY, SVGAGI. The CDR3 loop reads CASSYSYGTEAFF. CDR3 sequence (DNA): TGTGCCAGCAGTTACTCTTACGGGACTGAAGCTTTCTTT.

V gene TRBV21-1 combines with J gene TRBJ1-2; the D call in the table, TRBD1, was not verified against the DNA. TRBV21-1 is a pseudogene segment. The CDR3 has 13 residues. DNA for the CDR3: TGTGCCAGCAGCACCCCCTCACAGGGAATAAGGATATTC. Protein: CASSTPSQGIRIF.

The chain recombines TRBV18 with TRBJ2-1; D is unresolved. This CDR3 has 13 amino acids. Trimming took 2 bases from V and 4 from J, leaving 6 bases between them. Germline V gives CDR1 KGHSH, CDR2 LQKENI. The CDR3 spells CASSPAVYNEQFF. The CDR3 bases are TGTGCCAGCTCACCAGCGGTATACAATGAGCAGTTCTTC. The whole variable domain, remainder taken from reference TRBV18 and TRBJ2-1, is NAGVMQNPRHLVRRRGQEARLRCSPMKGHSHVYWYRQLPEEGLKFMVYLQKENIIDESGMPKERFSAEFPKEGPSILRIQQVVRGDSAAYFCASSPAVYNEQFFGPGTRLTVL.

This clone has just one count. The V and J genes are TRBV4-1 and TRBJ1-1; possible D gene TRBD1, 5 bases. Trimming cost V 4 bases and J 5 bases, with 11 bases left between them. Germline CDR1 is MGHRA and CDR2 is YSYEKL. There are 13 residues in the CDR3. As DNA, the CDR3 is TGCGCCAGCAGCCCTCTCGGGGGGACTGAAGCTTTCTTT. It translates to CASSPLGGTEAFF.

The chain employs TRBV18 and TRBJ2-7, with D tentatively TRBD1 (5 bases). V was shortened by 3 bases and J by 0 bases, with 6 bases between the two germline ends. The CDR3 loop spans 13 amino acids. Germline CDR1 reads KGHSH; CDR2 reads LQKENI. CDR3 sequence: CASSPDTSYEQYF. Here the CDR3 DNA reads TGTGCCAGCTCACCGGACACCTCCTACGAGCAGTACTTC.

The chain links TRBV6-5 to TRBJ2-5, with 10 bases lining up with TRBD2. The V gene end was trimmed by 4 bases and the J gene end by 6 bases; junction bases not matched to a gene: 11. Germline CDR1 reads MNHEY; CDR2 reads SVGAGI. The CDR3 totals 16 residues. The CDR3 is CASSLGLAGGRKTQYF. CDR3 sequence (DNA): TGTGCCAGCAGTTTGGGGTTAGCGGGAGGAAGAAAGACCCAGTACTTC.

The V and J genes are TRBV19 and TRBJ1-2; D unresolved. Trimming took 3 bases from V and 5 from J, leaving 16 bases between them. The CDR3 covers 15 residues. The V gene's germline CDR1 is LNHDA and CDR2 SQIVND (reference sequence). The CDR3 protein is CASSMKGGPNYGYTF. CDR3 bases: TGTGCCAGTAGTATGAAGGGCGGGCCAAATTATGGCTACACCTTC.

The chain employs TRBV4-3 and TRBJ2-3, with a weak D call TRBD2 (7 bases). The germline gives CDR1 LGHNA, CDR2 YSLEER. The CDR3 covers 17 residues. Trimming pared 0 bases from V and 0 bases from J, leaving 13 bases between. CDR3 coding DNA: TGCGCCAGCAGCCAAGAGGGGGGGGGCTCTAGCACAGATACGCAGTATTTT. Amino acids: CASSQEGGGSSTDTQYF.

V and J are TRBV7-9 and TRBJ2-7; 7 bases fit TRBD1. The ends lost 4 bases at V and 6 bases at J; junction bases unmatched: 6. The germline V gene has CDR1 SEHNR and CDR2 FQNEAQ (reference sequence). This CDR3 comprises 13 residues. The CDR3 nucleotides are TGTGCCAGCAGCTGGATGTACAGGGGCGAGCAGTACTTC. This sequence encodes CASSWMYRGEQYF.

This clone has only a few counts. The gene calls are TRBV14 and TRBJ1-1; 7 bases are a match to TRBD1. Germline CDR1 SGHDN, CDR2 FVKESK. Trimming removed 3 bases from V and 4 bases from J; junction bases left unmatched: 5. The CDR3 has 14 residues. The CDR3 DNA reads TGTGCCAGCAGCCAGCAGGGGGGAGTCACTGAAGCTTTCTTT. The encoded protein is CASSQQGGVTEAFF. Based on the CDR3 plus reference TRBV14 and TRBJ1-1, the full variable domain is EAGVTQFPSHSVIEKGQTVTLRCDPISGHDNLYWYRRVMGKEIKFLLHFVKESKQDESGMPNNRFLAERTGGTYSTLKVQPAELEDSGVYFCASSQQGGVTEAFFGQGTRLTVV.